A single sample gave rise to the 7 T cell receptor beta chains below, sequenced in a study of identical twins. TCRdb reprocessed the 5' RACE reads with MiXCR, giving one entry per CDR3 protein. The data contain 500,000 to 650,000 distinct CDR3 sequences, under 8.5% of them seen just once; the ten biggest clones take up 1.6%. These data also formed part of another study, on yellow fever vaccine responses in identical twins.

The sample taken for sequencing was PBMCs. The receptors shown here come from a woman between 18 and 29 years old in good health.

The chain combines TRBV24-1 with TRBJ2-1; D is perhaps TRBD1 (5 bases). The CDR3 extends over 12 amino acids. The germline V and J ends were trimmed by 8 bases and 5 bases, with 9 bases remaining between them. Germline CDR1 is KGHDR and CDR2 is SFDVKD. The CDR3 region is CATIGANNEQFF. DNA of the CDR3: TGTGCCACCATTGGGGCTAACAATGAGCAGTTCTTC.

The chain is built from TRBV11-1 and TRBJ2-7; maybe TRBD1 (6 bases). The CDR3 loop spans 12 amino acids. Trimming pared 4 bases from V and 5 bases from J, leaving 9 bases between. Germline V CDR1 and CDR2: SGHAT, FQDESV (reference sequence). In DNA, the CDR3 is TGTGCCAGCAGCTCCCGGACAGACGAGCAGTACTTC. It encodes CASSSRTDEQYF.

CDR3 residues: CASSFQLNEKLFF. The CDR3 nucleotides read TGTGCCAGCAGCTTCCAACTCAATGAAAAACTGTTTTTT. This chain links TRBV7-9 with TRBJ1-4; D is uncertain. V lost 3 bases and J 5 bases, leaving 7 bases between the germline ends. CDR3 length: 13 residues. Germline assignment: CDR1 SEHNR and CDR2 FQNEAQ (reference sequence).

This clonotype was detected ten times or more. The chain joins TRBV12-3 or TRBV12-4 to TRBJ2-2; no definite D call. The CDR3 sequence is 13 residues long. The V end lost 3 bases, the J end lost 5 bases, and 7 bases lay between the germline ends. The chain's CDR3 is CASSFLRTGELFF. The DNA of the CDR3 is TGTGCCAGCAGTTTTCTGAGGACCGGGGAGCTGTTTTTT.

This chain connects TRBV2 to TRBJ2-1; 10 nucleotides match TRBD1. The CDR3 spans 15 residues. The germline CDR1 and CDR2 sequences are SNHLY and FYNNEI. Trimming cost V 1 base and J 7 bases; bases outside gene matches: 4. CDR3 in amino acids: CASSEGGDRGNEQFF. As DNA, the CDR3 is TGTGCCAGCAGTGAAGGTGGGGACAGGGGAAATGAGCAGTTCTTC.

This clonotype was detected many times. This sequence joins TRBV4-1 and TRBJ2-1; tentative D call: TRBD1 (6 bases). V lost 4 bases, J lost 7 bases, and 14 bases lay in between. The germline CDR1 and CDR2 sequences are MGHRA and YSYEKL. This CDR3 has 14 amino acids. The CDR3 here is CASSPDSQVNEQFF. The CDR3 DNA reads TGCGCCAGCAGCCCGGACAGCCAGGTTAATGAGCAGTTCTTC.

This rearrangement joins TRBV15 to TRBJ1-3; maybe TRBD1 (6 bases). Germline V gene sequence: CDR1 LNHNV, CDR2 YYDKDF (reference sequence). The V end lost 1 base, the J end lost 0 bases, and 7 bases lay between the germline ends. This CDR3 is built from 15 residues. The CDR3: CATSRGRGSGNTIYF. The CDR3 DNA is TGTGCCACCAGCAGAGGCAGGGGCTCTGGAAACACCATATATTTT.